Listed here are 5 T cell receptor beta chains from one sample, sequenced in a study of tumor-infiltrating lymphocytes in primary liver carcinoma. A primer matching the constant region was used to make TCR beta cDNA from 500 to 650 ng of total RNA. The TCR beta library was amplified through three nested multiplex PCR rounds in a modified ARM-PCR procedure. It was with TRBV1-TRBV30 forward primers and a C-beta reverse primer that the first two PCR rounds were run, at 10 cycles each. From the multiplex PCR reads, TCRdb called clonotypes with MiXCR, one entry per CDR3 protein. This sample has 150,000 to 200,000 distinct CDR3 sequences, with approximately 65% found just once. RNA was extracted from whole blood without cell sorting, alongside germline DNA. Sequencing was done on a sample of peripheral blood. The receptors were sampled from a woman aged 60 to 75 with primary liver carcinoma and hepatitis B virus infection.

This clonotype was seen repeatedly, ten times or more. The CDR3 protein is CASSLSDSGVRYEQYF. CDR3 nucleotide sequence: TGTGCCAGCAGCTTGTCTGACTCGGGAGTTCGCTACGAGCAGTACTTC. The V call is TRBV5-4, the J call TRBJ2-7; maybe TRBD2 (6 bases). The V and J ends lost 1 base and 3 bases respectively, with 17 bases between them. The germline V gene encodes CDR1 SGHNT and CDR2 YYREEE (reference sequence). The CDR3 extends over 16 amino acids. The variable domain in full, with the rest retrieved from reference TRBV5-4 and TRBJ2-7, is ETGVTQSPTHLIKTRGQQVTLRCSSQSGHNTVSWYQQALGQGPQFIFQYYREEENGRGNFPPRFSGLQFPNYSSELNVNALELDDSALYLCASSLSDSGVRYEQYFGPGTRLTVT.

A remark on this clonotype: One end of the junction fails to match germline, which may point to a read error. This chain links TRBV4-2 with TRBJ2-3; no reliable D call. The CDR3 sequence is 15 residues long. Germline lookup yields CDR1 LGHNA and CDR2 YNFKEQ. This CDR3 reads CGSSQGQTSTDTQYF. CDR3 coding DNA: TGTGGCAGCAGCCAAGGGCAGACAAGCACAGATACGCAGTATTTT.

Details on this clonotype: The conserved phenylalanine or tryptophan normally closing the CDR3 is absent here, so this likely arose from a read error. The rearrangement joins TRBV11-2 to TRBJ2-2; 10 bases align to TRBD2. Germline V gene data show CDR1 as SGHAT and CDR2 as FQNNGV. With V trimmed by 1 base and J by 5 bases, 13 bases remained unmatched. This CDR3 is 19 amino acids long. CDR3 in DNA: TGTGCCAGCAGCTTAGGTCTTGGAGCGGGAGGGCCTGGAACCGGGGAGCTGTTTTAT. This sequence encodes CASSLGLGAGGPGTGELFY.

This clonotype was detected a few times. The chain combines TRBV11-2 with TRBJ1-1; D remains ambiguous. CDR1 SGHAT and CDR2 FQNNGV come from the germline V gene. V was shortened by 1 base and J by 4 bases, with 10 bases between the two germline ends. The CDR3 contains 14 residues. The DNA for the CDR3 is TGTGCCAGCAGCTTAGTGTCGACAATCACTGAAGCTTTCTTT. Encoded protein: CASSLVSTITEAFF.

CDR3 loop: CASSSRGRRNTIYF. In DNA form, the CDR3 reads TGTGCCAGCAGTAGCAGGGGGCGGAGAAACACCATATATTTT. This sequence joins TRBV28 and TRBJ1-3, with 8 bases fitting TRBD1. The CDR3 runs 14 residues. The J segment lost 5 bases and the V segment lost 5 bases, leaving 5 bases of the junction unmatched. CDR1 and CDR2 (germline): MDHEN, SYDVKM.